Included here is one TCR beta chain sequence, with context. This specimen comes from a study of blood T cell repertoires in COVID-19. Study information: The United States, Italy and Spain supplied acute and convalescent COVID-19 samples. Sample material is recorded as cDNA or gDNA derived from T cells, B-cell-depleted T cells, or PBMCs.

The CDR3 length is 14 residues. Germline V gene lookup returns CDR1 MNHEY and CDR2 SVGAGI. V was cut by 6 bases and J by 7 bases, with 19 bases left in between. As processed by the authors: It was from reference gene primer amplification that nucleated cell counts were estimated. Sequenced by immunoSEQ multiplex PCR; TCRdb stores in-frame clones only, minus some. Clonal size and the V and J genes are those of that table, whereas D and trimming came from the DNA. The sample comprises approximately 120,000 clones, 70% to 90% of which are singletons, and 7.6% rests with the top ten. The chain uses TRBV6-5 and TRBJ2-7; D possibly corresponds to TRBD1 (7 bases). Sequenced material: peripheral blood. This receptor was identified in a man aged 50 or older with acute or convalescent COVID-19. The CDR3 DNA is TGTGCCAGCAGGCGGGACAGAACGAAAGGGGAGCAGTACTTC. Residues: CASRRDRTKGEQYF.